This is a list of T cell receptor beta chains from one sample in a study of blood T cells in healthy people across ages. TCRdb reprocessed the 5' RACE reads via MiXCR and lists one record per CDR3 protein. The sample carries approximately 1,000,000 distinct CDR3 sequences, about two fifths recorded once. Sequenced material: blood. These receptors were obtained from a man between 18 and 35 years old in good health. CDR3s include the opening cysteine and the closing phenylalanine or tryptophan. The D gene is left open where the match is weak. Expanded clones get a size class; other rows say once, few or many, or leave the size out.

CSVARTGGSYEQYF,TGCAGCGTTGCAAGGACAGGGGGCAGTTACGAGCAGTACTTC,NA,TRBV29-1,TRBD1,TRBJ2-7
CSAPGLAGGGDTQYF,TGCAGTGCTCCGGGACTAGCGGGGGGGGGAGATACGCAGTATTTT,NA,TRBV20-1,TRBD2,TRBJ2-3
CASSVGQRNIQYF,TGCGCCAGCAGCGTGGGACAGAGGAACATTCAGTACTTC,few,TRBV5-1,TRBD1,TRBJ2-4
CASSVDGGFGAEAFF,TGTGCCAGCAGCGTAGACGGCGGGTTCGGCGCTGAAGCTTTCTTT,few,TRBV9,NA,TRBJ1-1
CASSLSSGVWRDTQYF,TGTGCCAGCAGCTTGTCGTCAGGGGTTTGGAGAGATACGCAGTATTTT,NA,TRBV5-6,NA,TRBJ2-3
CSVERAVVNEQFF,TGCAGCGTTGAAAGGGCAGTAGTCAATGAGCAGTTCTTC,NA,TRBV29-1,NA,TRBJ2-1
CSLYPRGGGTDTQYF,TGCAGCCTTTATCCTAGGGGGGGGGGTACAGATACGCAGTATTTT,many,TRBV29-1,NA,TRBJ2-3
CASSEGGVRAAFF,TGTGCCAGCAGTGAAGGAGGGGTCCGGGCTGCTTTCTTT,NA,TRBV2,NA,TRBJ1-1
CASSSDTSDGYTF,TGCGCCAGCAGCTCCGACACTTCTGATGGCTACACCTTC,NA,TRBV5-1,NA,TRBJ1-2
CSARRRNAYEQYF,TGCAGTGCTAGACGTAGAAATGCCTACGAGCAGTACTTC,NA,TRBV20-1,NA,TRBJ2-7
CSAQGQGLTEAFF,TGCAGTGCCCAGGGACAGGGGCTAACTGAAGCTTTCTTT,NA,TRBV20-1,TRBD1,TRBJ1-1
CASSPGLGFYGYTF,TGTGCCAGCAGTCCCGGCCTCGGTTTCTATGGCTACACCTTC,few,TRBV27,NA,TRBJ1-2
CASSYDRTGNYGYTF,TGTGCCAGCAGTTACGATCGGACAGGGAACTATGGCTACACCTTC,NA,TRBV6-2/TRBV6-3,TRBD1,TRBJ1-2
CATSRGEYEQYF,TGTGCCACCAGCAGAGGCGAGTACGAGCAGTACTTC,NA,TRBV15,NA,TRBJ2-7
CSARDLGGYSTDTQYF,TGCAGTGCTAGAGATCTCGGCGGCTATAGCACAGATACGCAGTATTTT,few,TRBV20-1,NA,TRBJ2-3
CASSLVKDTQYF,TGTGCCAGCAGCTTGGTCAAAGATACGCAGTATTTT,few,TRBV7-2,NA,TRBJ2-3
CATSRDQGSGSYNSPLHF,TGTGCCACCAGCAGAGATCAGGGCTCCGGATCCTATAATTCACCCCTCCACTTT,NA,TRBV15,NA,TRBJ1-6
CASSLAGVSSSYNEQFF,TGCGCCAGCAGCTTGGCTGGGGTCTCCAGCTCCTACAATGAGCAGTTCTTC,many,TRBV5-1,NA,TRBJ2-1
CASSTRTSGGREQFF,TGTGCCAGCAGCACTCGGACTAGCGGGGGCCGTGAGCAGTTCTTC,NA,TRBV7-2,TRBD2,TRBJ2-1
CASSEGGGTGSDTQYF,TGTGCCAGCAGTGAAGGAGGAGGGACAGGGAGTGATACGCAGTATTTT,few,TRBV6-1,TRBD1,TRBJ2-3
CASSQEEGSSNIQYF,TGCGCCAGCAGCCAAGAGGAGGGGTCCTCCAACATTCAGTACTTC,NA,TRBV4-3,NA,TRBJ2-4
CASSYLGRPTDTQYF,TGTGCCAGCAGTTACCTAGGGAGACCCACAGATACGCAGTATTTT,few,TRBV6-5,NA,TRBJ2-3
CSVAPGGGLNEQFF,TGCAGCGTCGCACCTGGAGGGGGGCTCAATGAGCAGTTCTTC,NA,TRBV29-1,NA,TRBJ2-1
CASSKTTGSHGYTF,TGTGCCAGCAGCAAAACAACAGGGTCTCATGGCTACACCTTC,few,TRBV21-1,NA,TRBJ1-2
CSVTRGLNEQFF,TGCAGTGTAACCAGGGGGCTAAATGAGCAGTTCTTC,NA,TRBV20-1,TRBD1,TRBJ2-1
CASSLGENEAFF,TGTGCCAGCAGCTTAGGGGAAAACGAAGCTTTCTTT,NA,TRBV7-9,NA,TRBJ1-1
CASSEGVRRETQYF,TGTGCCAGCAGTGAAGGTGTCCGGCGGGAGACCCAGTACTTC,NA,TRBV2,NA,TRBJ2-5
CSVRTGVETQYF,TGCAGCGTTAGGACAGGGGTAGAGACCCAGTACTTC,NA,TRBV29-1,TRBD1,TRBJ2-5
CSGKGTGASYEQYF,TGCAGTGGTAAGGGGACAGGCGCCTCCTACGAGCAGTACTTC,NA,TRBV20-1,TRBD1,TRBJ2-7
CASSTTGTGVNSPLHF,TGCGCCAGCAGCACCACCGGGACAGGGGTTAATTCACCCCTCCACTTT,NA,TRBV5-1,TRBD1,TRBJ1-6
CSARKGGKTTEAFF,TGCAGTGCTAGGAAAGGAGGGAAGACGACTGAAGCTTTCTTT,once,TRBV20-1,NA,TRBJ1-1
CATSRDGETSYNEQFF,TGTGCCACCAGCAGAGATGGGGAGACCTCCTACAATGAGCAGTTCTTC,NA,TRBV15,NA,TRBJ2-1
CASSGGGGNEQFF,TGTGCCAGCAGTGGGGGGGGCGGGAATGAGCAGTTCTTC,NA,TRBV9,NA,TRBJ2-1
CASSLSGGMGTQYF,TGTGCCAGCAGTTTATCAGGGGGAATGGGCACGCAGTATTTT,NA,TRBV27,NA,TRBJ2-3
CASSPETAYQETQYF,TGTGCCAGCTCACCCGAGACAGCTTACCAAGAGACCCAGTACTTC,NA,TRBV18,NA,TRBJ2-5